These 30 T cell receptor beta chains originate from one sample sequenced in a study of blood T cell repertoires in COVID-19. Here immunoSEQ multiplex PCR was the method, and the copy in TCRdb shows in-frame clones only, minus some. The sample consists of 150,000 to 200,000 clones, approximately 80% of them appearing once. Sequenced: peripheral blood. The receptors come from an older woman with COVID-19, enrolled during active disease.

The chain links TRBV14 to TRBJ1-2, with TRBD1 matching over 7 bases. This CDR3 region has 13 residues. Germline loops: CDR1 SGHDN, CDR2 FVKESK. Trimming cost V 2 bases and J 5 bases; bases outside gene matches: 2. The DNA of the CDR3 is TGTGCCAGCAGCCAATACAGGGGTTATGGCTACACCTTC. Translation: CASSQYRGYGYTF.

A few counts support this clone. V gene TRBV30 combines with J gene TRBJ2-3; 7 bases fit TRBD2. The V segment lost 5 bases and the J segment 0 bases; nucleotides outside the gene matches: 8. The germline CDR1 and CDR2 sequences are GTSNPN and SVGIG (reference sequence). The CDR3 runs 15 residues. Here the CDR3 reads CAWVGVGGSTDTQYF. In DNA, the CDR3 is TGTGCCTGGGTTGGAGTGGGAGGGAGCACAGATACGCAGTATTTT. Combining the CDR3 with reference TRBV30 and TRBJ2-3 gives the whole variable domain SQTIHQWPATLVQPVGSPLSLECTVEGTSNPNLYWYRQAAGRGLQLLFYSVGIGQISSEVPQNLSASRPQDRQFILSSKKLLLSDSGFYLCAWVGVGGSTDTQYFGPGTRLTVL.

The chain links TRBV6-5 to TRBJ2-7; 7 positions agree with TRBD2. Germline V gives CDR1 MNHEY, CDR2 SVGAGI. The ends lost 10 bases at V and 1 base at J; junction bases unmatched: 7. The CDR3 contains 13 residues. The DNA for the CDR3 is TGTGCCACCCTGAGGACTAGTTCCTACGAGCAGTACTTC. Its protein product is CATLRTSSYEQYF.

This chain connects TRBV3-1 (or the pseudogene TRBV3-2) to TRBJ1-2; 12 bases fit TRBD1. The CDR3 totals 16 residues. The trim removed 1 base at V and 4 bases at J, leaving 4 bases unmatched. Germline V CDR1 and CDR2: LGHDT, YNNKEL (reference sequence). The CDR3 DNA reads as TGTGCCAGCAGCCAAGCGGGACAGGGGGCTGGCTATGGCTACACCTTC. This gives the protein CASSQAGQGAGYGYTF.

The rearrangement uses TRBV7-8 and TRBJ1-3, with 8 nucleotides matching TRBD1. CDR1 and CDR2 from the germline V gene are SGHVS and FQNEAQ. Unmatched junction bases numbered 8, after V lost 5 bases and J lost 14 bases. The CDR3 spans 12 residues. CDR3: CASSRSGQGLYF. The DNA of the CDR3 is TGTGCCAGCAGCCGTTCAGGACAGGGCCTATATTTT. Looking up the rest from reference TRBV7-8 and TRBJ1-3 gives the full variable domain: GAGVSQSPRYKVAKRGQDVALRCDPISGHVSLFWYQQALGQGPEFLTYFQNEAQLDKSGLPSDRFFAERPEGSVSTLKIQRTQQEDSAVYLCASSRSGQGLYFGEGSWLTVV.

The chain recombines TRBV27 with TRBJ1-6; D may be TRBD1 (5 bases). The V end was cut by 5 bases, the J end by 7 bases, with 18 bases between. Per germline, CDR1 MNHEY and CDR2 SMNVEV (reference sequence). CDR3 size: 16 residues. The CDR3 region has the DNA TGTGCCAGCAGTCTAAAGACAAGTGGGGCGAATTCACCCCTCCACTTT. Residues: CASSLKTSGANSPLHF.

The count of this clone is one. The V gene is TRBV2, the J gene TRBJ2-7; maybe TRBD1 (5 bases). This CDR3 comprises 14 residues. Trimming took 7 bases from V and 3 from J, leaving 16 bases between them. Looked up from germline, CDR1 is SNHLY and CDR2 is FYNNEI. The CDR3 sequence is CASNGHSSRYEQYV. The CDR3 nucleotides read TGTGCCAGCAACGGACACTCGTCTCGCTACGAGCAGTACGTC.

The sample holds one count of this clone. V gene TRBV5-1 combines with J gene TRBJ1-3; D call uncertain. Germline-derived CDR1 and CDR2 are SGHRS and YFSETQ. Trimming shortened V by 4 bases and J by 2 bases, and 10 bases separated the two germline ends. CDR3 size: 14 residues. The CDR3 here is CASSLLSTGNTIYF. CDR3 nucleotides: TGCGCCAGCAGCCTCCTATCAACTGGAAACACCATATATTTT.

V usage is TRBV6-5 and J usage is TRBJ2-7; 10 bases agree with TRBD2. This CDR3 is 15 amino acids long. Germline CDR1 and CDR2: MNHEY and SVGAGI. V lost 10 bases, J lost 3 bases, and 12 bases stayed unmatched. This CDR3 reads CATGLAEIALYEQYF. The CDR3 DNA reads TGTGCCACTGGACTAGCGGAAATAGCCCTCTACGAGCAGTACTTC.

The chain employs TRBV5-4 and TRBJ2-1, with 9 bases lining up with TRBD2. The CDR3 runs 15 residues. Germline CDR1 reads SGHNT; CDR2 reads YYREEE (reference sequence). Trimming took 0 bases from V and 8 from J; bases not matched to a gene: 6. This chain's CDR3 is CASSLASGVLDEQFF. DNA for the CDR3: TGTGCCAGCAGCTTGGCTAGCGGGGTTTTAGATGAGCAGTTCTTC.

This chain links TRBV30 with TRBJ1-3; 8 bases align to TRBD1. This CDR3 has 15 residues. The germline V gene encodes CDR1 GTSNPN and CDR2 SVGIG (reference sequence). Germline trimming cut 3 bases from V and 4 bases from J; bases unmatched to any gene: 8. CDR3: CAWSRSGQGGNTIYF. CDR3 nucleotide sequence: TGTGCCTGGAGCCGGAGCGGACAGGGAGGAAACACCATATATTTT.

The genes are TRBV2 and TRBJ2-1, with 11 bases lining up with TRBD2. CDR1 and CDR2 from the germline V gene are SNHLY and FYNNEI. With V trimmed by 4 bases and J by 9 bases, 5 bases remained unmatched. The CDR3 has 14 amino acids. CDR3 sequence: CASSGTSGRTEQFF. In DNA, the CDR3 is TGTGCCAGCAGTGGTACTAGCGGGAGAACTGAGCAGTTCTTC.

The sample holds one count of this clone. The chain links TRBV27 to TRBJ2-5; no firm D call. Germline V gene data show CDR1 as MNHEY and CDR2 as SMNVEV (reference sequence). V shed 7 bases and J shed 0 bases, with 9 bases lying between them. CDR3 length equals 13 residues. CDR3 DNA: TGTGCCAGCAAGGCGGTAAACCAAGAGACCCAGTACTTC. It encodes CASKAVNQETQYF.

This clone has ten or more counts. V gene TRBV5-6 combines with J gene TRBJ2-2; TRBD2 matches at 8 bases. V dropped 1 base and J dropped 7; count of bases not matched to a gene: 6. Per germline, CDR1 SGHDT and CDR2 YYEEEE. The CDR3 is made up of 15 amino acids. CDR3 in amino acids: CASSLRGLVGGELFF. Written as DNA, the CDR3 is TGTGCCAGCAGCTTGAGGGGACTAGTTGGCGGGGAGCTGTTTTTT. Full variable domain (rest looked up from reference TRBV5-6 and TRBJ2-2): DAGVTQSPTHLIKTRGQQVTLRCSPKSGHDTVSWYQQALGQGPQFIFQYYEEEERQRGNFPDRFSGHQFPNYSSELNVNALLLGDSALYLCASSLRGLVGGELFFGEGSRLTVL.

The CDR3 is CASRRTGPYNEQFF. CDR3 nucleotide sequence: TGTGCCAGCAGGCGGACAGGGCCCTACAATGAGCAGTTCTTC. This chain joins TRBV28 and TRBJ2-1; 8 positions match TRBD1. The V gene's germline CDR1 is MDHEN and CDR2 SYDVKM. V gave up 6 bases and J gave up 2 bases; unmatched junction bases: 3. The CDR3 runs to 14 residues.

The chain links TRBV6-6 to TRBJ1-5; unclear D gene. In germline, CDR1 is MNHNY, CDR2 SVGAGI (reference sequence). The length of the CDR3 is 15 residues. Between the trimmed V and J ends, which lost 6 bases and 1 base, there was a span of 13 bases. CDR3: CASSPPGVSNQPQHF. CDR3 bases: TGTGCCAGCAGCCCCCCCGGGGTGAGCAATCAGCCCCAGCATTTT.

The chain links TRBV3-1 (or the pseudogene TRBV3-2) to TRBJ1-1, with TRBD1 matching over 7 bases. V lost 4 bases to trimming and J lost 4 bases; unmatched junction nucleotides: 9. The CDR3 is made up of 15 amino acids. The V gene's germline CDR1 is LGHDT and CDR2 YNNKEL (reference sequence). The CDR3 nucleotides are TGTGCCAGCAGCCTGGTGACAGGGTTGGGCACTGAAGCTTTCTTT. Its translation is CASSLVTGLGTEAFF.

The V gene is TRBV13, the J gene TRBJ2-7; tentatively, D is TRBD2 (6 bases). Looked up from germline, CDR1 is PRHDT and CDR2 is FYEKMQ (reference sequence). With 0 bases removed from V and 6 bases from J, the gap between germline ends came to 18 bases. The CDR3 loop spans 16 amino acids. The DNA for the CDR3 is TGTGCCAGCAGCTTAGGTTACGGGAGCGCCCGAGGCGAGCAGTACTTC. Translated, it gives CASSLGYGSARGEQYF.

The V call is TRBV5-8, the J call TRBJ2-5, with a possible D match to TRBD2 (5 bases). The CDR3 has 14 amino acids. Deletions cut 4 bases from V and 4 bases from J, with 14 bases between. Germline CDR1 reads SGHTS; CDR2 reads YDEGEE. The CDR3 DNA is TGTGCCAGCAGCGACCCGGACGGGGTAGAGACCCAGTACTTC. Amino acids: CASSDPDGVETQYF.

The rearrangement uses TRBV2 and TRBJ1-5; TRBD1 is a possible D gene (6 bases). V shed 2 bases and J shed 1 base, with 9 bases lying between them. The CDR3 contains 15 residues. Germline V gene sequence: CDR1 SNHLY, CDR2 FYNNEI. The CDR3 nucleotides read TGTGCCAGCAGTGAACAGGGGTTAAGCAATCAGCCCCAGCATTTT. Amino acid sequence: CASSEQGLSNQPQHF.

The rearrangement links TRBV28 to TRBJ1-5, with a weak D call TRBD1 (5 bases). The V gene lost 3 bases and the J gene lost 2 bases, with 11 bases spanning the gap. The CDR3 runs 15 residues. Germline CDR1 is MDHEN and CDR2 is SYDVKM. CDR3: CASSFQGTGNQPQHF. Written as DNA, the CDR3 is TGTGCCAGCAGTTTTCAGGGTACGGGCAATCAGCCCCAGCATTTT. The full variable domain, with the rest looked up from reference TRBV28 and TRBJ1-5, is DVKVTQSSRYLVKRTGEKVFLECVQDMDHENMFWYRQDPGLGLRLIYFSYDVKMKEKGDIPEGYSVSREKKERFSLILESASTNQTSMYLCASSFQGTGNQPQHFGDGTRLSIL.

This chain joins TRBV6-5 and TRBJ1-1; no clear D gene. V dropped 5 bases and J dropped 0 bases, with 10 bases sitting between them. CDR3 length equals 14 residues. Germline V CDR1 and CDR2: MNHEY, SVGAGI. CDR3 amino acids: CASSQQTLNTEAFF. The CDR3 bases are TGTGCCAGCAGTCAACAGACACTGAACACTGAAGCTTTCTTT.

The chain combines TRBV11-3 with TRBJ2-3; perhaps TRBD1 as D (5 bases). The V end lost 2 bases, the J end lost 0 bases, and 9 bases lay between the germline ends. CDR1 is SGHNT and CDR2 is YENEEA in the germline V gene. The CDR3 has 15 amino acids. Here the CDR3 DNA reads TGTGCCAGCAGCTTAAGGACACCTAGCACAGATACGCAGTATTTT. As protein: CASSLRTPSTDTQYF.

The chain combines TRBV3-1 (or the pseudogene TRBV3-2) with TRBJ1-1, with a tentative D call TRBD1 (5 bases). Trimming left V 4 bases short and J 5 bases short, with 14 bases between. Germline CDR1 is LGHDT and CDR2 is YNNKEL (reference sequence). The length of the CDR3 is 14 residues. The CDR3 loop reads CASSRKGVATEAFF. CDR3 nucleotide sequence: TGTGCCAGCAGCCGAAAAGGGGTGGCGACTGAAGCTTTCTTT.

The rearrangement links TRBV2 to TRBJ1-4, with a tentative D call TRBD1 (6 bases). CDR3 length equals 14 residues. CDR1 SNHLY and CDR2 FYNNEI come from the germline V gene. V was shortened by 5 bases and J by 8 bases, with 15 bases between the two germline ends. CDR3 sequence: CASSQQGRREKLFF. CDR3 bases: TGTGCCAGCAGTCAACAGGGAAGGAGGGAAAAACTGTTTTTT. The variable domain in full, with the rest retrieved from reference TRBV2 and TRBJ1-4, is EPEVTQTPSHQVTQMGQEVILRCVPISNHLYFYWYRQILGQKVEFLVSFYNNEISEKSEIFDDQFSVERPDGSNFTLKIRSTKLEDSAMYFCASSQQGRREKLFFGSGTQLSVL.

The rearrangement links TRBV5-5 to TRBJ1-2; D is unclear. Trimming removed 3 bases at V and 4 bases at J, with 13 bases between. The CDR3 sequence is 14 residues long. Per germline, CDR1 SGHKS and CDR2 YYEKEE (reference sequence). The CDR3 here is CASSSGSIPYGYTF. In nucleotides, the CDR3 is TGTGCCAGCAGCTCCGGGAGCATTCCCTATGGCTACACCTTC.

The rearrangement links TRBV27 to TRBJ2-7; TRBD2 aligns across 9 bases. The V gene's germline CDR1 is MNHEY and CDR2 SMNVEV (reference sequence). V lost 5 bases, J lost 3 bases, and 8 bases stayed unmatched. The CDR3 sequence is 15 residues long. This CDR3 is CASSQTAGGYYEQYF. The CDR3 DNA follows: TGTGCCAGCAGTCAGACAGCGGGAGGTTACTACGAGCAGTACTTC.

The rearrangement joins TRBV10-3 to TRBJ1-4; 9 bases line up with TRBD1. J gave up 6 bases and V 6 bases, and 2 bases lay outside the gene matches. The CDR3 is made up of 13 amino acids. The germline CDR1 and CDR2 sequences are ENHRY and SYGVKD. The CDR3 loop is CAISRQGDEKLFF. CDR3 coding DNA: TGTGCCATCAGCCGACAGGGGGATGAAAAACTGTTTTTT.

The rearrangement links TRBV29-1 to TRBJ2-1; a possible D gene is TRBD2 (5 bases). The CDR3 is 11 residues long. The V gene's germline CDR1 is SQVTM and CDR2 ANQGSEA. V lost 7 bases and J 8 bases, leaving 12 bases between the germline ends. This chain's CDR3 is CSARRFHEQFF. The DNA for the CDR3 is TGCAGCGCCCGGAGGTTTCATGAGCAGTTCTTC.

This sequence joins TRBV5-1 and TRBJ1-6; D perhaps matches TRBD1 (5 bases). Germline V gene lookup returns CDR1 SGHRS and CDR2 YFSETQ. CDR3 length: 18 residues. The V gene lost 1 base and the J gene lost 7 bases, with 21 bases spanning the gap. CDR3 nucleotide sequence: TGCGCCAGCAGCTTGTGGGGCAGGAACAGGATCCAGAATTCACCCCTCCACTTT. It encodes CASSLWGRNRIQNSPLHF.